This T cell receptor beta chain is drawn from a study of post-analysis software for immune sequencing data (dated by TCRdb to about 2015). General notes on the study: Disease courses on record covered relapsing-remitting, secondary progressive and progressive-relapsing multiple sclerosis, though some patients had no subtype annotation. A subset of samples was prepared in parallel using single-end sample barcoding, then pooled and co-amplified after Illumina adapter ligation. The multiple sclerosis patient repertoires were compared with about a dozen previously published healthy control repertoires from donors aged about 6 to 26 years.

Findings and caveats that apply to the study as a whole: Patients showed significantly higher frequencies than controls for five TRBV segments, among them TRBV5-6, TRBV5-1 and TRBV20-1. Direct clustering with F measure showed strong co-clustering of samples prepared in the same batch, prompting a batch-effect correction. The multiple sclerosis patient group was slightly younger than the control group. Significantly lower normalized Chao1 diversity was found in multiple sclerosis patients than in controls, suggesting substantial peripheral T-cell clonal expansion.

TCR beta repertoires were profiled from peripheral blood of 10 to 15 young patients with multiple sclerosis to demonstrate the VDJtools post-analysis software. The multiple sclerosis patients were children and adolescents between roughly 6 and 16 years of age. A note on this clonotype: The clone's antigen remains unknown. Nothing much larger sits one base from this clone, and base qualities are not available.

The library was made by PCR. Reads for this sample came from an Illumina HiSeq 2500. Unique molecular identifiers were incorporated into TCR beta cDNA libraries to reduce PCR and sequencing biases. Roughly 0.5 million cDNA molecules were obtained per 1 to 10 million input T cells, so each molecule approximated one T cell. The patient libraries were prepared and sequenced using the same protocol as the earlier healthy control dataset. Within a given batch, samples were prepared together, multiplexed and sequenced on the same HiSeq lane. The published analysis was carried out like this. Raw barcoded reads were processed with MIGEC, and single-read molecular identifier groups were discarded before consensus assembly and CDR3 extraction. Clonotype tables were post-analysed with VDJtools, and diversity was normalized by down-sampling all datasets to the smallest sample size. Repertoire overlap clustering matched CDR3 amino acid but not nucleotide sequences to correct batch-related cross-sample contamination. TCRdb passed the public sequencing reads through fastp at Q25 and MiXCR, retaining productive beta sequences. Rows are unified per CDR3 protein, each entry keeping the most common DNA and genes. TCRdb, not the authors, supplied the V and J calls. In this sample the table shows 740,000 or so distinct CDR3 sequences, roughly 50% of which occur a single time. Approximately 4.3% of the sample belongs to the ten largest clones.

The germline V and J ends show losses of 5 bases and 6 bases respectively, and no gene match explains 3 bases of the junction. For CDR1 and CDR2, the germline V gene (reference sequence) lists MNHEY and SMNVEV. From the cysteine up to the phenylalanine, the CDR3 has a length of 12 residues. Just CDR3 DNA is preserved here, 36 bases in frame from base 1. The material sequenced was blood. The origin of this receptor is a girl under 18 with multiple sclerosis. Recombination connected TRBV27 to TRBJ2-5, with 7 middle bases fitting TRBD1. The nucleotide sequence is TGTGCCAGCAGTGGACAGGAAAAGACCCAGTACTTC. Translated, this is CASSGQEKTQYF.